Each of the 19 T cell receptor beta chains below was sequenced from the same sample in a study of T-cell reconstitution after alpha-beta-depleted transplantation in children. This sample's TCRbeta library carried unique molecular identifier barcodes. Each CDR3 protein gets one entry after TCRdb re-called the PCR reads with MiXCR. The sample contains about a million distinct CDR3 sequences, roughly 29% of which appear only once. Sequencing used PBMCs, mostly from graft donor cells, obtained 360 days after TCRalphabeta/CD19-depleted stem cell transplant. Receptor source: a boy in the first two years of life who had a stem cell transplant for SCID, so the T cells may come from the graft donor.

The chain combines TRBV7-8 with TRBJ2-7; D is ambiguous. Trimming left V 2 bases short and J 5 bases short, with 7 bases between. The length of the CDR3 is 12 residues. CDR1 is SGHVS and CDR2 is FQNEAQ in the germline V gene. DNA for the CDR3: TGTGCCAGCAGCTTAATGGCTCACGAGCAGTACTTC. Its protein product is CASSLMAHEQYF. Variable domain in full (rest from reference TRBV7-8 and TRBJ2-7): GAGVSQSPRYKVAKRGQDVALRCDPISGHVSLFWYQQALGQGPEFLTYFQNEAQLDKSGLPSDRFFAERPEGSVSTLKIQRTQQEDSAVYLCASSLMAHEQYFGPGTRLTVT.

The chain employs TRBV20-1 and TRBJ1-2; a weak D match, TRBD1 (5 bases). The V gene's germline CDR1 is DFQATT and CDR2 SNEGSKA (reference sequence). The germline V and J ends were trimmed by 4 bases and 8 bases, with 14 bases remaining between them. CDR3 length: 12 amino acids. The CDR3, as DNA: TGCAGTGCTAACCAGGGAAGGAGGGGCTACACCTTC. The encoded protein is CSANQGRRGYTF.

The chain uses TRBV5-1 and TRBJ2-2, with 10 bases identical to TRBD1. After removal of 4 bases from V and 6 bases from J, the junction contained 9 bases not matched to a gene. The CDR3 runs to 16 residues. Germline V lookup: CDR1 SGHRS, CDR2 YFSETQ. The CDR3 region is CASSGRGTGVPGELFF. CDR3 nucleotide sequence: TGCGCCAGCAGCGGCCGCGGGACAGGGGTACCCGGGGAGCTGTTTTTT.

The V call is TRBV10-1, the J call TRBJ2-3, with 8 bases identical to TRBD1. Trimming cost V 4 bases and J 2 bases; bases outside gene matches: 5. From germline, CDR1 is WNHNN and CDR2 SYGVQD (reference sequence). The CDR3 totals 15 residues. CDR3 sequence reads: CASSGGQVNTDTQYF. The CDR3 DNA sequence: TGCGCCAGCAGTGGGGGACAGGTGAACACAGATACGCAGTATTTT.

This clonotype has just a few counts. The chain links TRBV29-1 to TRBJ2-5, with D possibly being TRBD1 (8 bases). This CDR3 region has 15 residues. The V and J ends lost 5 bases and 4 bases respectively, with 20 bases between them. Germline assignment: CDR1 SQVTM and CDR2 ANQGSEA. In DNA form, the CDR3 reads TGCAGCGTTTACAGGGGGGGCCGTTCCCGAGAGACCCAGTACTTC. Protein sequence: CSVYRGGRSRETQYF.

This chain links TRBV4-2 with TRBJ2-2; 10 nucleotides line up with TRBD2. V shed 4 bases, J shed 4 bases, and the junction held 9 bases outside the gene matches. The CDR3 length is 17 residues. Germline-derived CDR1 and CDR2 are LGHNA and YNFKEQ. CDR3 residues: CASSPTGTSVATGELFF. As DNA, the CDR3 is TGTGCCAGCAGCCCTACCGGGACTAGCGTGGCCACCGGGGAGCTGTTTTTT.

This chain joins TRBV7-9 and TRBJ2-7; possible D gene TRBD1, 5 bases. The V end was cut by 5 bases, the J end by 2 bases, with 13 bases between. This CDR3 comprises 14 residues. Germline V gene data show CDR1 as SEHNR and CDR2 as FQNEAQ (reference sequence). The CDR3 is CASSAWGFPYEQYF. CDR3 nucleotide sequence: TGTGCCAGCAGCGCCTGGGGCTTTCCCTACGAGCAGTACTTC.

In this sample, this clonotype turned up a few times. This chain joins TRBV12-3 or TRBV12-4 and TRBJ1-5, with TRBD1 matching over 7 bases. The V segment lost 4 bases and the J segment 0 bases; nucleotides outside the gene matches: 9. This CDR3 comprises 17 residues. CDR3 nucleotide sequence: TGTGCCAGCAGTTCCCTCAGGGGGGGGAATAGCAATCAGCCCCAGCATTTT. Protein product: CASSSLRGGNSNQPQHF.

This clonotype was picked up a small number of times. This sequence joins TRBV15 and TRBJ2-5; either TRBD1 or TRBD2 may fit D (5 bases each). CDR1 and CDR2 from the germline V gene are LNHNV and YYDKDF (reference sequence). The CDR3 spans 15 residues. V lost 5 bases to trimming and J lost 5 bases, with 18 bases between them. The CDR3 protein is CATSWTSGPGETQYF. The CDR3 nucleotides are TGTGCCACCAGCTGGACGTCGGGGCCCGGTGAGACCCAGTACTTC.

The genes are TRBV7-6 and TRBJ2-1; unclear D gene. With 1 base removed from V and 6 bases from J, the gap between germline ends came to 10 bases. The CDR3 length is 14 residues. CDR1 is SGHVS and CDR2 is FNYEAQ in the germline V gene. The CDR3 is CASSLGVGSNEQFF. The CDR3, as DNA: TGTGCCAGCAGCTTAGGGGTCGGTTCCAATGAGCAGTTCTTC.

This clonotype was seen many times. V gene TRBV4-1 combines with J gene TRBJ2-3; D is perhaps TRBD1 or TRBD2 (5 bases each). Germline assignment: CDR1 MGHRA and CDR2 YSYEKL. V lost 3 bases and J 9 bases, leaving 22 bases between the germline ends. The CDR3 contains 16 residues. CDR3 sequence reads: CASSQGILGLAGTQYF. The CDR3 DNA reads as TGCGCCAGCAGCCAGGGGATTCTCGGACTGGCAGGGACGCAGTATTTT.

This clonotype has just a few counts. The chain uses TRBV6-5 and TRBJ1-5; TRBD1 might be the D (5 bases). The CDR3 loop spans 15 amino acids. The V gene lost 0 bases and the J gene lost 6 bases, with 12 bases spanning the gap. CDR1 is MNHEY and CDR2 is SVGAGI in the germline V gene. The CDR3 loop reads CASSYSSEGSQPQHF. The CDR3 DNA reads TGTGCCAGCAGTTACTCGTCGGAGGGGAGTCAGCCCCAGCATTTT.

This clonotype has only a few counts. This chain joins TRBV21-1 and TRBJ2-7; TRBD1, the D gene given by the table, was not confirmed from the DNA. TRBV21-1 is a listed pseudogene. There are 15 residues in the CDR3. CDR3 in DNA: TGTGCCAGCAGCAAAAATCAGGGAGAGAACTACGAGCAGTACTTC. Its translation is CASSKNQGENYEQYF.

CDR3 in amino acids: CASSLYSVEQYF. The CDR3 DNA follows: TGCGCCAGCAGCTTATATTCGGTCGAGCAGTACTTC. The chain links TRBV5-1 to TRBJ2-7; D gene unclear. The CDR3 totals 12 residues. Germline values: CDR1 SGHRS, CDR2 YFSETQ. Trimming took 2 bases from V and 6 from J, leaving 9 bases between them.

CDR3 amino acids: CASSRGDSFYEQYF. The CDR3 nucleotides read TGTGCCAGCAGCCGCGGTGACAGTTTTTACGAGCAGTACTTC. The chain is built from TRBV7-9 and TRBJ2-7; TRBD1 is a possible D gene (5 bases). There are 14 residues in the CDR3. The ends were cut back, 5 bases at V and 4 bases at J, with 15 bases in the middle. CDR1 SEHNR and CDR2 FQNEAQ come from the germline V gene (reference sequence).

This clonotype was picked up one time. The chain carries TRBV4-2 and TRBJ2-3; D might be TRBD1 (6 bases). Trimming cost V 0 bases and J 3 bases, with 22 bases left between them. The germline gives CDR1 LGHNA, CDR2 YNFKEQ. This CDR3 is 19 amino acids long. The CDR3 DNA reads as TGTGCCAGCAGCCAAGATGGGCCTAGTTTTTGGGGGCTGACAGATACGCAGTATTTT. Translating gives CASSQDGPSFWGLTDTQYF.

CDR3 in amino acids: CASSQVTLNTEAFF. CDR3 coding DNA: TGTGCCAGCAGCCAAGTAACCCTGAACACTGAAGCTTTCTTT. The rearrangement links TRBV3-1 to TRBJ1-1, with no clear D. The CDR3 sequence is 14 residues long. Germline CDR1 is LGHDT and CDR2 is YNNKEL (reference sequence). The ends were cut back, 1 base at V and 0 bases at J, with 6 bases in the middle. Combining the CDR3 with reference TRBV3-1 and TRBJ1-1 gives the whole variable domain DTAVSQTPKYLVTQMGNDKSIKCEQNLGHDTMYWYKQDSKKFLKIMFSYNNKELIINETVPNRFSPKSPDKAHLNLHINSLELGDSAVYFCASSQVTLNTEAFFGQGTRLTVV.

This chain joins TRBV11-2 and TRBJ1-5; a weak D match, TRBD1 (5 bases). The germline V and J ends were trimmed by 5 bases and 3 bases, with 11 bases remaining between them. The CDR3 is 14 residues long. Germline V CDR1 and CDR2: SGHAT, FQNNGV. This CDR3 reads CASSVTVTNQPQHF. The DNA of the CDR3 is TGTGCCAGCAGCGTGACAGTTACCAATCAGCCCCAGCATTTT.

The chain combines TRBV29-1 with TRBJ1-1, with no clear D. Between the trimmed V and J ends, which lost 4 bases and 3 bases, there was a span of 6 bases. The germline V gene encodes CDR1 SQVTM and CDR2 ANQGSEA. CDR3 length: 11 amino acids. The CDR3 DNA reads TGCAGCGTTGCGGAATACACTGAAGCTTTCTTT. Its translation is CSVAEYTEAFF.